This T cell receptor (beta chain) was sequenced in a study of blood T cell repertoires in COVID-19. This table comes from immunoSEQ multiplex PCR, and its TCRdb copy is limited to in-frame clones, with some not included. The sample contains a few hundred thousand clones, around 88% of which appear only once. The V gene's germline CDR1 is MNHNY and CDR2 SVGAGI (reference sequence). J lost 5 bases, V lost 5 bases, and 8 bases had no gene match. The CDR3 covers 14 residues. The receptor was isolated from an elderly man with acute or convalescent COVID-19. Material: peripheral blood. The J gene is TRBJ2-5, the V gene TRBV6-6, with 7 bases matching TRBD2. CDR3 region: CASSQPPGGETQYF. CDR3 coding DNA: TGTGCCAGCAGTCAACCTCCCGGGGGGGAGACCCAGTACTTC.